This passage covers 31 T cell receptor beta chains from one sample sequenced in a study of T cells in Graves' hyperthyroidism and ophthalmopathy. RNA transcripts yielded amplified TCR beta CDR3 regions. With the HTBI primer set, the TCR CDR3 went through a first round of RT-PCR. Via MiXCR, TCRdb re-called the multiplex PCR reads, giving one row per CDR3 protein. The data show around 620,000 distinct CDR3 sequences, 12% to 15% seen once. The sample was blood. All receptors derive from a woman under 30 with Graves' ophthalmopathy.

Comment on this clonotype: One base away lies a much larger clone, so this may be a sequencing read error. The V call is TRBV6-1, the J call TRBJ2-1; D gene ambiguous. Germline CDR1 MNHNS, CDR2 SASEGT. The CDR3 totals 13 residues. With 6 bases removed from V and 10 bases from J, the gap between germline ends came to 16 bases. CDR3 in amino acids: CASSPGFGLEQFF. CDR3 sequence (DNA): TGTGCCAGCAGCCCGGGTTTTGGGCTCGAGCAGTTCTTC.

In DNA form, the CDR3 reads TGTGCCAGCAAGGACGGAACTAACTATGGCTACACCTTC. This translates into CASKDGTNYGYTF. The V and J genes are TRBV6-1 and TRBJ1-2; D is uncertain. CDR1 MNHNS and CDR2 SASEGT come from the germline V gene. Trimming took 7 bases from V and 0 from J, leaving 9 bases between them. The length of the CDR3 is 13 residues.

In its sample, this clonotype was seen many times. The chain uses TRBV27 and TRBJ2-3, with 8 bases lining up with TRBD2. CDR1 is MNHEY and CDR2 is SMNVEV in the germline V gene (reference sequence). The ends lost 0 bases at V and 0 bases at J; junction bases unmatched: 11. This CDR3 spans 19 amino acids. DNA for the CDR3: TGTGCCAGCAGTTTATCCCCGACCGGGACTAGGAAAAGCACAGATACGCAGTATTTT. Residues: CASSLSPTGTRKSTDTQYF.

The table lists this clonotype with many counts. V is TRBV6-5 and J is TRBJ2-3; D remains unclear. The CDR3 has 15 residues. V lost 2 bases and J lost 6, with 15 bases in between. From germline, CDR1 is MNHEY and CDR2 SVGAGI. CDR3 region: CASSYGEANGDTQYF. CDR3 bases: TGTGCCAGCAGTTACGGCGAGGCCAACGGGGATACGCAGTATTTT.

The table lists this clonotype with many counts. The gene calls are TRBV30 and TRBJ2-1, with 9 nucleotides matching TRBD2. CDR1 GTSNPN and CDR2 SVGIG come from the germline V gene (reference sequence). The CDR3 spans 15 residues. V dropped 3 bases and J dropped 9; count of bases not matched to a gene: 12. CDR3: CAWSLGLAGRGEQFF. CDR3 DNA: TGTGCCTGGAGCCTCGGGCTAGCGGGAAGAGGTGAGCAGTTCTTC.

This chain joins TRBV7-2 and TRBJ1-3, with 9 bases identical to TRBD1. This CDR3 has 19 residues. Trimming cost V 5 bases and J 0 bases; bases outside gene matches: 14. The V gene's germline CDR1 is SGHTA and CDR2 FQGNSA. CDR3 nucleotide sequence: TGTGCCAGCAGCCGAATCCCGGGACAGGGACTAAGCTCTGGAAACACCATATATTTT. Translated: CASSRIPGQGLSSGNTIYF.

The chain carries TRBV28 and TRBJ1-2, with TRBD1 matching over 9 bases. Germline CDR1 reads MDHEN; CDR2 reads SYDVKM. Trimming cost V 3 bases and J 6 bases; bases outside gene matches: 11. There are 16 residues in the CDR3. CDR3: CASSLSSGTGRNGYTF. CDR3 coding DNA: TGTGCCAGCAGTTTGTCGTCCGGGACAGGGAGGAATGGCTACACCTTC.

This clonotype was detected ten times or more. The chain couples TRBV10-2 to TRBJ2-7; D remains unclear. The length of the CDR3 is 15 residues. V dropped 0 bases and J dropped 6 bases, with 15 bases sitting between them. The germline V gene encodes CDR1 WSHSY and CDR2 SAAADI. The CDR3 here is CASSESAVGPAEQYF. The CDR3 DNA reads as TGCGCCAGCAGTGAGTCTGCGGTTGGCCCCGCCGAGCAGTACTTC.

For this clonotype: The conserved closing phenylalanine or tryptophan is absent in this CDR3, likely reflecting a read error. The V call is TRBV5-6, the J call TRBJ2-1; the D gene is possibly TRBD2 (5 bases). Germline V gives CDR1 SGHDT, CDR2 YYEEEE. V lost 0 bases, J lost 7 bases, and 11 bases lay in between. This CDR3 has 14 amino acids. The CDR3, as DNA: TGTGCCAGCAGCTTGGTTGGGAGAATGAATGAGCAGTTCTCC. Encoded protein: CASSLVGRMNEQFS.

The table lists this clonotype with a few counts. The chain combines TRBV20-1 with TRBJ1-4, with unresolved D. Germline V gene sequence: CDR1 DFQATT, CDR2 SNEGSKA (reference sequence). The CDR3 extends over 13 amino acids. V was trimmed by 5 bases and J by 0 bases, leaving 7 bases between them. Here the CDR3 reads CSAPGTTNEKLFF. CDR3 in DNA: TGCAGTGCTCCCGGGACAACTAATGAAAAACTGTTTTTT.

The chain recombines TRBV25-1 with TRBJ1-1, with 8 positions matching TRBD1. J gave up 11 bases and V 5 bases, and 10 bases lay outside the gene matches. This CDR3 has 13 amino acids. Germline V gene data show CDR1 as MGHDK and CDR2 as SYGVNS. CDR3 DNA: TGTGCCAGCAGTTACAGGGGGTCTCTCTTCGCTTTCTTT. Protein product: CASSYRGSLFAFF.

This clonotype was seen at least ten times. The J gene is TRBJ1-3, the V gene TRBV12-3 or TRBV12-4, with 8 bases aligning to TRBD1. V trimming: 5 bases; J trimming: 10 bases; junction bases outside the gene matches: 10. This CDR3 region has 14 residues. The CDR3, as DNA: TGTGCCAGCAGTCCCGCGACAGGGGAGGTTACCATATATTTT. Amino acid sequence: CASSPATGEVTIYF.

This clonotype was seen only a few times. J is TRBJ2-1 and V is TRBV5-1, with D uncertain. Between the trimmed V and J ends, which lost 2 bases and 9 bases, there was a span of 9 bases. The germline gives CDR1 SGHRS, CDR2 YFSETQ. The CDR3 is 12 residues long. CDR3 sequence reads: CASSFAWSEQFF. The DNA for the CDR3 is TGCGCCAGCAGCTTCGCCTGGAGTGAGCAGTTCTTC.

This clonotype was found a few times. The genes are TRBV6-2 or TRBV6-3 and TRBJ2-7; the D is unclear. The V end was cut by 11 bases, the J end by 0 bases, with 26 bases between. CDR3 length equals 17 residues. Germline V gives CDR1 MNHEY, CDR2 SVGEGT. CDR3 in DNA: TGTGCCGCTCCGACGCGTTTGGGTAACTTCAGCTCCTACGAGCAGTACTTC. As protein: CAAPTRLGNFSSYEQYF.

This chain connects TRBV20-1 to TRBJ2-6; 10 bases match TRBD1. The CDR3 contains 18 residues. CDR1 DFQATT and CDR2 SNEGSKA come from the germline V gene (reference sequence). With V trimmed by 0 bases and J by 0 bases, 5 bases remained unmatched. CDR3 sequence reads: CSAREPGQGLSGANVLTF. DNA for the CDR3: TGCAGTGCTAGAGAGCCGGGACAGGGGCTCTCTGGGGCCAACGTCCTGACTTTC.

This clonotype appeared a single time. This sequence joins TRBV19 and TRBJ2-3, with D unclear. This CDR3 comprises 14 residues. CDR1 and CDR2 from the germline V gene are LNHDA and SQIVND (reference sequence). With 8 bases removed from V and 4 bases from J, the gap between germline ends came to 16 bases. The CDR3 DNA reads TGTGCCAGTTGGTCAACCTTGATCCCAGATACGCAGTATTTT. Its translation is CASWSTLIPDTQYF.

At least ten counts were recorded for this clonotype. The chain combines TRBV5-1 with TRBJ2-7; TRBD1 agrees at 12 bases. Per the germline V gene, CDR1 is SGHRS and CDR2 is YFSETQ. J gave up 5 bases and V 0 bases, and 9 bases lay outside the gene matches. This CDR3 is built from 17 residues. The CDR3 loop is CASSLGIGGTGGHEQYF. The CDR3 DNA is TGCGCCAGCAGCTTGGGGATTGGCGGGACAGGGGGCCACGAGCAGTACTTC.

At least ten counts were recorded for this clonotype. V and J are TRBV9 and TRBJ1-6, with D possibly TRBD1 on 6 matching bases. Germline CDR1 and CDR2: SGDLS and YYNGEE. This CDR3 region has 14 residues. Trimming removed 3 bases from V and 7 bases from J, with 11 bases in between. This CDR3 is CASSERTENSPLHF. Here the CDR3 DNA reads TGTGCCAGCAGCGAAAGGACAGAAAATTCACCCCTCCACTTT.

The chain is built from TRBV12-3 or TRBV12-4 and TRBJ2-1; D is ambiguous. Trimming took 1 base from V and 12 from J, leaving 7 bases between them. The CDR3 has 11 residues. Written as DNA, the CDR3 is TGTGCCAGCAGTTTAGGGACCGGGCAGTTCTTC. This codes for CASSLGTGQFF.

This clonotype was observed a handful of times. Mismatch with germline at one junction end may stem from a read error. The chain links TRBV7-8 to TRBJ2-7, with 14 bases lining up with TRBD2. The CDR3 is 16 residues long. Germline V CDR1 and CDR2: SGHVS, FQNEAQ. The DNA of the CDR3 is TGTGCCAGCAGCCCAACCGGGACTAGCGGGAGCTACGAGCAGTGCTTC. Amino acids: CASSPTGTSGSYEQCF. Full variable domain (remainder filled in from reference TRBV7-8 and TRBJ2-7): GAGVSQSPRYKVAKRGQDVALRCDPISGHVSLFWYQQALGQGPEFLTYFQNEAQLDKSGLPSDRFFAERPEGSVSTLKIQRTQQEDSAVYLCASSPTGTSGSYEQCFGPGTRLTVT.

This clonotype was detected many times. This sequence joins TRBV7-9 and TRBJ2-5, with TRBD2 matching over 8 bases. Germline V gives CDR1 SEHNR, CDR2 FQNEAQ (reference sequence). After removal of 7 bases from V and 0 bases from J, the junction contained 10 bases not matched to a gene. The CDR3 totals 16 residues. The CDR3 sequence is CASKVGGGSYQETQYF. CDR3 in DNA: TGTGCCAGCAAAGTTGGCGGGGGGAGCTACCAAGAGACCCAGTACTTC.

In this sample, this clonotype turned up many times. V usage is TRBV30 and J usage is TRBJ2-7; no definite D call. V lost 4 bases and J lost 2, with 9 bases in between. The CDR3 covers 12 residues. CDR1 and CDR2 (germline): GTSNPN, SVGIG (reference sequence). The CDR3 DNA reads TGTGCCTGGAATGTACGAACCTACGAGCAGTACTTC. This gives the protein CAWNVRTYEQYF.

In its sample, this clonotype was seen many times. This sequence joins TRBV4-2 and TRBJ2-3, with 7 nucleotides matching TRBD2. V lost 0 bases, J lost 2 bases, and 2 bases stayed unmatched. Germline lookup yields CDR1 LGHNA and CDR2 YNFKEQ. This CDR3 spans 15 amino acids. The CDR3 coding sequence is TGTGCCAGCAGCCAAGAGGCGGGAGTCACAGATACGCAGTATTTT. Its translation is CASSQEAGVTDTQYF.

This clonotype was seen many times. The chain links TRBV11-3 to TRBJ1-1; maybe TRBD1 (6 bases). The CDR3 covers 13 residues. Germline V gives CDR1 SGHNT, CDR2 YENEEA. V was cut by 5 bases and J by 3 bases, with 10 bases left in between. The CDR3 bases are TGTGCCAGCAGCCCGAGGGGGGACACTGAAGCTTTCTTT. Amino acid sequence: CASSPRGDTEAFF.

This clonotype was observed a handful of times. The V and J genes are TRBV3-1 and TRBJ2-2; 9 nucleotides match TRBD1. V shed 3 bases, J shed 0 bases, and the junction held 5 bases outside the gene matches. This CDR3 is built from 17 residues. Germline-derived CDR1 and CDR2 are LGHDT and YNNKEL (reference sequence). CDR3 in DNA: TGTGCCAGCAGCCATGACCGACAGGGGGCGAACACCGGGGAGCTGTTTTTT. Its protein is CASSHDRQGANTGELFF.

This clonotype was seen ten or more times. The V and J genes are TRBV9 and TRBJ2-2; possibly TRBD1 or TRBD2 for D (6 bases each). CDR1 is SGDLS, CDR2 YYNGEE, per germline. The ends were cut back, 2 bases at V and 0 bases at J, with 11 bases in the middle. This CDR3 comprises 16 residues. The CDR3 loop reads CASSVGGHPNTGELFF. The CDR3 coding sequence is TGTGCCAGCAGCGTGGGGGGACACCCGAACACCGGGGAGCTGTTTTTT.

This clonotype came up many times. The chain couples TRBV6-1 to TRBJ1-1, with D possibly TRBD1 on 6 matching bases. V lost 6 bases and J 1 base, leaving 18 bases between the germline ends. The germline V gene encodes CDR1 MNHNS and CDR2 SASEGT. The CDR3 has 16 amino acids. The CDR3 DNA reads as TGTGCCAGCAGCGCAGGACAGAATAGTCGGAACACTGAAGCTTTCTTT. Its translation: CASSAGQNSRNTEAFF.

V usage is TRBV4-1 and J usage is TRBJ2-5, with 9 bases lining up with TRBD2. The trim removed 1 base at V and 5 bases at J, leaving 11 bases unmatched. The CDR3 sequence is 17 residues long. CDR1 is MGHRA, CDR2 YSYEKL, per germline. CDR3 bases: TGCGCCAGCAGCCAAGGGGCGGGAGGGCCCTCAGGCGAGACCCAGTACTTC. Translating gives CASSQGAGGPSGETQYF.

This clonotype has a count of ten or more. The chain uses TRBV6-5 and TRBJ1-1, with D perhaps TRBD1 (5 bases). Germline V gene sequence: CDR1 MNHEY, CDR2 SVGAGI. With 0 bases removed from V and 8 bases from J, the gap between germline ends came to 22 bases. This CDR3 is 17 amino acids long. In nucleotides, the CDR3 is TGTGCCAGCAGTTACTCAAACTCCAGGGTAACAGTGACGGAAGCTTTCTTT. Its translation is CASSYSNSRVTVTEAFF.

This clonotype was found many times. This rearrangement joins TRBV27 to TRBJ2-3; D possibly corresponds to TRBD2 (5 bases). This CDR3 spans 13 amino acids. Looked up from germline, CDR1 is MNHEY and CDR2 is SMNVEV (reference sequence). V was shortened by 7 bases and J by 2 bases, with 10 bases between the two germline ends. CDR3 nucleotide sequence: TGTGCCAGCACCGACTACAACACAGATACGCAGTATTTT. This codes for CASTDYNTDTQYF.

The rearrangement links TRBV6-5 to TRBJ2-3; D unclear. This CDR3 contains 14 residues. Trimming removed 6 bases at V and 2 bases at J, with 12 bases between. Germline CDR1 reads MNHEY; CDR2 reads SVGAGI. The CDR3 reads CASRPAITTDTQYF. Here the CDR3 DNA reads TGTGCCAGCAGACCGGCGATCACCACAGATACGCAGTATTTT.